These 22 T cell receptor beta chains were sequenced from one sample in a study of blood T cell repertoires in COVID-19. Assay used: immunoSEQ multiplex PCR; TCRdb lists only in-frame clones, some missing. The profile covers just under 250,000 clones, with approximately 86% appearing a single time and just over 3% taken by the ten largest. Specimen: peripheral blood. These receptors were obtained from a woman aged 25 to 45 who had recovered from COVID-19.

CDR3 DNA: TGTGCCAGCAGCGCGTCGTCTGGGGCCAACGTCCTGACTTTC. It specifies CASSASSGANVLTF. J is TRBJ2-6 and V is TRBV5-6; D is unclear. From germline, CDR1 is SGHDT and CDR2 YYEEEE. The V and J ends lost 4 bases and 1 base respectively, with 6 bases between them. CDR3 length: 14 residues.

The rearrangement uses TRBV5-5 and TRBJ2-7; TRBD1 is a possible D gene (5 bases). This CDR3 is built from 16 residues. The ends were cut back, 0 bases at V and 3 bases at J, with 16 bases in the middle. Germline CDR1 and CDR2: SGHKS and YYEKEE (reference sequence). DNA for the CDR3: TGTGCCAGCAGCTTGGAAGGGGCTACATTTGACTACGAGCAGTACTTC. Its protein is CASSLEGATFDYEQYF.

V and J are TRBV6-1 and TRBJ1-2; D is unclear. The germline V and J ends were trimmed by 3 bases and 5 bases, with 13 bases remaining between them. Germline V gene lookup returns CDR1 MNHNS and CDR2 SASEGT. The CDR3 is made up of 14 amino acids. The CDR3 loop is CASSERQSRYGYTF. The CDR3 DNA sequence: TGTGCCAGCAGTGAGAGGCAGAGCCGTTATGGCTACACCTTC.

The V gene is TRBV7-9, the J gene TRBJ2-5; TRBD2 matches 7 bases. Trimming removed 5 bases from V and 6 bases from J; junction bases left unmatched: 12. Germline V CDR1 and CDR2: SEHNR, FQNEAQ (reference sequence). The CDR3 totals 15 residues. In DNA form, the CDR3 reads TGTGCCAGCAGCAACCGGACTAGGGAGAGCAAGACCCAGTACTTC. Translation: CASSNRTRESKTQYF.

The chain employs TRBV10-3 and TRBJ1-1; no firm D call. In germline, CDR1 is ENHRY, CDR2 SYGVKD. This CDR3 is built from 13 residues. Trimming cost V 3 bases and J 2 bases, with 7 bases left between them. The CDR3 reads CAISDPPNTEAFF. DNA for the CDR3: TGTGCCATCAGTGATCCCCCAAACACTGAAGCTTTCTTT.

This chain links TRBV19 with TRBJ2-3, with 7 bases matching TRBD1. This CDR3 has 15 amino acids. The V and J ends lost 3 bases and 1 base, in that order; junction bases with no gene match: 4. In germline, CDR1 is LNHDA, CDR2 SQIVND (reference sequence). The CDR3 DNA reads TGTGCCAGTAGTATTAGTGGGACAGGCACAGATACGCAGTATTTT. This sequence encodes CASSISGTGTDTQYF.

The chain has TRBV3-1 (or the pseudogene TRBV3-2) and TRBJ1-2, with D perhaps matching TRBD1 (5 bases). The CDR3 spans 13 residues. The germline V and J ends were trimmed by 3 bases and 4 bases, with 9 bases remaining between them. In germline, CDR1 is LGHDT, CDR2 YNNKEL (reference sequence). The CDR3 region is CASSQPGFYGYTF. The CDR3 DNA follows: TGTGCCAGCAGCCAGCCAGGGTTCTATGGCTACACCTTC.

The V and J genes are TRBV6-1 and TRBJ1-5; D may be TRBD1 (5 bases). CDR1 and CDR2 (germline): MNHNS, SASEGT. V shed 6 bases and J shed 0 bases, with 15 bases lying between them. CDR3 length: 16 amino acids. The CDR3: CASRENTGSSNQPQHF. CDR3 DNA: TGTGCCAGCAGGGAAAATACAGGAAGTAGCAATCAGCCCCAGCATTTT.

The J gene is TRBJ1-2, the V gene TRBV2; D is perhaps TRBD1 (6 bases). Trimming took off 5 bases at V and 2 bases at J, with 18 bases between the two ends. The CDR3 contains 16 residues. CDR1 and CDR2 from the germline V gene are SNHLY and FYNNEI. CDR3 loop: CASSQGSPSGNYGYTF. CDR3 nucleotide sequence: TGTGCCAGCAGTCAGGGGTCCCCCTCGGGCAACTATGGCTACACCTTC.

The chain couples TRBV4-1 to TRBJ2-3; 12 nucleotides match TRBD2. The CDR3 contains 17 residues. V lost 2 bases, J lost 0 bases, and 3 bases stayed unmatched. CDR1 and CDR2 from the germline V gene are MGHRA and YSYEKL. DNA for the CDR3: TGCGCCAGCAGCCAATGGACTAGCGGGAAAAGCACAGATACGCAGTATTTT. Its protein product is CASSQWTSGKSTDTQYF.

In its sample, this clone was seen once. The chain uses TRBV18 and TRBJ1-6, with D maybe TRBD1 (6 bases). V was trimmed by 6 bases and J by 6 bases, leaving 9 bases between them. This CDR3 spans 13 amino acids. The V gene's germline CDR1 is KGHSH and CDR2 LQKENI. CDR3 DNA: TGTGCCAGCTCCGGGACAACTAATTCACCCCTCCACTTT. Encoded protein: CASSGTTNSPLHF.

In nucleotides, the CDR3 is TGTGCCAGTAGTAGGGCAATCGAGCAGTTCTTC. This gives the protein CASSRAIEQFF. The V and J genes are TRBV19 and TRBJ2-1; unclear D gene. This CDR3 contains 11 residues. Germline loops: CDR1 LNHDA, CDR2 SQIVND (reference sequence). The V and J ends lost 4 bases and 10 bases respectively, with 8 bases between them.

The chain couples TRBV9 to TRBJ2-5; TRBD2 matches 12 bases. Germline V gene sequence: CDR1 SGDLS, CDR2 YYNGEE. The CDR3 totals 19 residues. V trimming: 0 bases; J trimming: 2 bases; junction bases outside the gene matches: 11. CDR3 in DNA: TGTGCCAGCAGCGTAGAGGCGACTAGCGGGGGACAGGGTCAAGAGACCCAGTACTTC. Protein product: CASSVEATSGGQGQETQYF.

This sequence joins TRBV6-4 and TRBJ2-3, with 7 bases matching TRBD2. The CDR3 is made up of 16 amino acids. Germline loops: CDR1 MRHNA, CDR2 SNTAGT. V gave up 3 bases and J gave up 4 bases; unmatched junction bases: 10. The CDR3 nucleotides read TGTGCCAGCAGTGAGGAGCGGGGCGGAGGGTCAGATACGCAGTATTTT. It encodes CASSEERGGGSDTQYF.

V usage is TRBV19 and J usage is TRBJ1-5; a possible D gene is TRBD1 (5 bases). The germline V gene encodes CDR1 LNHDA and CDR2 SQIVND (reference sequence). V was shortened by 3 bases and J by 7 bases, with 16 bases between the two germline ends. The CDR3 has 15 amino acids. CDR3 coding DNA: TGTGCCAGTAGTATCGGGGGAGGCCAGGGCCAGCCCCAGCATTTT. Its translation: CASSIGGGQGQPQHF.

The chain employs TRBV5-4 and TRBJ2-1; the D is unclear. Germline V gene data show CDR1 as SGHNT and CDR2 as YYREEE (reference sequence). V was trimmed by 6 bases and J by 5 bases, leaving 21 bases between them. The CDR3 has 16 amino acids. The CDR3 protein is CASTPKRKSSDNEQFF. The CDR3 DNA is TGTGCCAGCACCCCAAAACGCAAATCTAGTGACAATGAGCAGTTCTTC.

V and J are TRBV27 and TRBJ1-3, with D unresolved. The CDR3 extends over 14 amino acids. Per germline, CDR1 MNHEY and CDR2 SMNVEV (reference sequence). The V and J ends lost 2 bases and 1 base respectively, with 6 bases between them. In DNA form, the CDR3 reads TGTGCCAGCAGTTTAGGAGGGTCTGGAAACACCATATATTTT. Protein product: CASSLGGSGNTIYF.

This clone was observed a handful of times. The rearrangement joins TRBV6-5 to TRBJ2-2; tentative D call: TRBD2 (6 bases). The V end was cut by 6 bases, the J end by 5 bases, with 16 bases between. Per the germline V gene, CDR1 is MNHEY and CDR2 is SVGAGI. The CDR3 spans 15 residues. The CDR3 nucleotides read TGTGCCAGCAGACCACTGGACTATACTACCGGGGAGCTGTTTTTT. It codes for CASRPLDYTTGELFF.

The CDR3 spells CASSLDTQRSGNTIYF. The DNA for the CDR3 is TGTGCCAGCAGCTTAGACACACAACGCTCTGGAAACACCATATATTTT. The chain uses TRBV7-8 and TRBJ1-3, with no clear D. V was cut by 1 base and J by 0 bases, with 10 bases left in between. The length of the CDR3 is 16 residues. CDR1 is SGHVS and CDR2 is FQNEAQ in the germline V gene.

The rearrangement uses TRBV19 and TRBJ2-1, with a tentative D call TRBD2 (6 bases). The CDR3 has 15 amino acids. V gave up 5 bases and J gave up 8 bases, with 19 bases separating them. CDR1 and CDR2 from the germline V gene are LNHDA and SQIVND (reference sequence). The chain's CDR3 is CASSLTSSAFDEQFF. Written as DNA, the CDR3 is TGTGCCAGTAGTTTAACTAGCTCGGCCTTCGATGAGCAGTTCTTC.

This rearrangement joins TRBV2 to TRBJ1-5; no firm D call. V was trimmed by 6 bases and J by 4 bases, leaving 13 bases between them. The germline gives CDR1 SNHLY, CDR2 FYNNEI. The CDR3 runs 14 residues. In DNA, the CDR3 is TGTGCCAGCAGCGTATCGACGGGTAATCAGCCCCAGCATTTT. As protein: CASSVSTGNQPQHF.

This clone was observed once. The chain uses TRBV3-1 (or the pseudogene TRBV3-2) and TRBJ1-2; D is possibly TRBD1 (6 bases). V lost 0 bases to trimming and J lost 5 bases, with 16 bases between them. This CDR3 comprises 16 residues. CDR1 and CDR2 (germline): LGHDT, YNNKEL (reference sequence). In DNA, the CDR3 is TGTGCCAGCAGCCAAGATCTAGGGACACGCGTTTATGGCTACACCTTC. Translated: CASSQDLGTRVYGYTF.